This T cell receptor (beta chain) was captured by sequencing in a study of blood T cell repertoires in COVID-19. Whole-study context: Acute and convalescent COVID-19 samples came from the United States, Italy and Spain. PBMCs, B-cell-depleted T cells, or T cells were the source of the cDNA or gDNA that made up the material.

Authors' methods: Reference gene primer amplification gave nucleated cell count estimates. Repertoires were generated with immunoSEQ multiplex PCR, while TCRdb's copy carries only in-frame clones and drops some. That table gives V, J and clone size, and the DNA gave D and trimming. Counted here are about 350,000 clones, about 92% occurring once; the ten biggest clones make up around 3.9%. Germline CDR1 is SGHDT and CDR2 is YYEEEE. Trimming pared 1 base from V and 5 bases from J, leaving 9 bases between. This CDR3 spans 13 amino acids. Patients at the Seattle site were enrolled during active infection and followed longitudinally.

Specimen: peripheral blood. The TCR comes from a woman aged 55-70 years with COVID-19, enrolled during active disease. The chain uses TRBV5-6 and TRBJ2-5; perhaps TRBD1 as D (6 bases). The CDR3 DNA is TGTGCCAGCAGCTTGAGGGGGTTTGAGACCCAGTACTTC. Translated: CASSLRGFETQYF.